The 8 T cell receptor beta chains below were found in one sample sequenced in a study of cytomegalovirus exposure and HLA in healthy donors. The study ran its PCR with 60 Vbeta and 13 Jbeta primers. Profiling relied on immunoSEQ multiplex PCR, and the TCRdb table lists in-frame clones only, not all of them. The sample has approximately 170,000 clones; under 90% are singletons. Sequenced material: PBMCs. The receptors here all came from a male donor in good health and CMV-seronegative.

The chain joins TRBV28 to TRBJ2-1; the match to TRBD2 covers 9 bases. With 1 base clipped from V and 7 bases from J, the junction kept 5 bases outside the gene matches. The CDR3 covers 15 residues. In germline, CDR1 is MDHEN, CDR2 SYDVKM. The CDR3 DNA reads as TGTGCCAGCAGTTTATTTAGCGGGAGTCGTAATGAGCAGTTCTTC. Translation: CASSLFSGSRNEQFF. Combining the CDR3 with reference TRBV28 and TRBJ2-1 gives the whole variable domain DVKVTQSSRYLVKRTGEKVFLECVQDMDHENMFWYRQDPGLGLRLIYFSYDVKMKEKGDIPEGYSVSREKKERFSLILESASTNQTSMYLCASSLFSGSRNEQFFGPGTRLTVL.

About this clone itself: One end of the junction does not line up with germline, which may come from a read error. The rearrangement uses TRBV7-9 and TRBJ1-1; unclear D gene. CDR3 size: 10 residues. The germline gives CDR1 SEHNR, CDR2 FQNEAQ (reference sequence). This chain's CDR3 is CSSSSKDREF. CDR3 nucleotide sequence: TGTTCCAGCAGCTCAAAGGACCGGGAATTT. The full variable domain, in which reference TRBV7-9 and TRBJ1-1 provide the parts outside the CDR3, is DTGVSQNPRHKITKRGQNVTFRCDPISEHNRLYWYRQTLGQGPEFLTYFQNEAQLEKSRLLSDRFSAERPKGSFSTLEIQRTEQGDSAMYLCSSSSKDREFGQGTRLTVV.

CDR3 in amino acids: CASSLVRVYSGNTIYF. The CDR3 nucleotides are TGTGCCAGCAGCTTGGTGAGGGTCTATTCTGGAAACACCATATATTTT. This chain connects TRBV5-8 to TRBJ1-3; D remains unclear. The CDR3 extends over 16 amino acids. CDR1 is SGHTS, CDR2 YDEGEE, per germline. V gave up 0 bases and J gave up 1 base, with 11 bases separating them.

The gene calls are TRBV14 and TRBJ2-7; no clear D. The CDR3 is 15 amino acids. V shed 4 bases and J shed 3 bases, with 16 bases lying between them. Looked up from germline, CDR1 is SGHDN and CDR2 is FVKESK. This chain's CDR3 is CASSPSDWQFYEQYF. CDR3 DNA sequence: TGTGCCAGCAGCCCGAGCGATTGGCAGTTCTACGAGCAGTACTTC. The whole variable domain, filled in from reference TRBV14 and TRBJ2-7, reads EAGVTQFPSHSVIEKGQTVTLRCDPISGHDNLYWYRRVMGKEIKFLLHFVKESKQDESGMPNNRFLAERTGGTYSTLKVQPAELEDSGVYFCASSPSDWQFYEQYFGPGTRLTVT.

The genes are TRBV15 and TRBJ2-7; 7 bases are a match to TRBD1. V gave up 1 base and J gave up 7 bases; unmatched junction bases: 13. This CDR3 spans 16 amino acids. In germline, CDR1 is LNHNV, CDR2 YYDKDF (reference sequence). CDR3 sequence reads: CATSRAIGTVRGEQYF. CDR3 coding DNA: TGTGCCACCAGCAGAGCTATAGGGACAGTCCGAGGGGAGCAGTACTTC.

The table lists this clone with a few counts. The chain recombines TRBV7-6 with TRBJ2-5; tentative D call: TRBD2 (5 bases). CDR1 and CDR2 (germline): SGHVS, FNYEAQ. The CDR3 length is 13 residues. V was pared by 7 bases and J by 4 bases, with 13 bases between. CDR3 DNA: TGTGCCAGCAACCGCGGAGGTATAGAGACCCAGTACTTC. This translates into CASNRGGIETQYF.

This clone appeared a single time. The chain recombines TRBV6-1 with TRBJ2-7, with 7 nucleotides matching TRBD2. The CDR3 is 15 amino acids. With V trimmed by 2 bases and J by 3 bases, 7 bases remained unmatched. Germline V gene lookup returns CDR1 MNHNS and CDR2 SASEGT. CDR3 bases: TGTGCCAGCAGTGAACCCGGGACTAAGTTCTACGAGCAGTACTTC. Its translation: CASSEPGTKFYEQYF.

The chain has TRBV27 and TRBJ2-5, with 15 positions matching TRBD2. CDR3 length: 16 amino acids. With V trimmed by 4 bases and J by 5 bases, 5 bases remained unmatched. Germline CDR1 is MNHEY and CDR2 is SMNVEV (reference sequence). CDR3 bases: TGTGCCAGCAGTTCGGGACTAGCGGGGGGCTGGGAGACCCAGTACTTC. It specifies CASSSGLAGGWETQYF.